Listed below are T cell receptor beta chains from one sample, sequenced in a study of blood T cell repertoires in COVID-19. Data came from immunoSEQ multiplex PCR; TCRdb stores just in-frame clones and leaves some out. The data show roughly 250,000 clones, roughly 83% seen once. What was sequenced was peripheral blood. The receptors derive from a woman aged 45-65 years with acute or convalescent COVID-19. Each CDR3 is given without its conserved first and last residue.

TRBV10-3 AISEPGQTTEAF
TRBV7-9 ASSSQGLQPQH
TRBV23-1 ASSQRTGPHEQY
TRBV2 ASSQGLVVETQY
TRBV6-6 ASSDRANTEAF
TRBV7-3 ASSPTVGLAGPMNNEQF
TRBV6-4 ASSDSGGRGTQY
TRBV7-2 ASSPRDRVSSGYGYT
TRBV18 ASSPRGGLNTEAF
TRBV19 ASLGLRGTGELF
TRBV19 ASRLGTGEAF
TRBV12-2 ASRLAGMQF
TRBV5-4 ASSLALRRDSSGETQY
TRBV27 ASTSWTENTGELF
TRBV24-1 ATSDWKGAEQY
TRBV4-2 ASSQVGDTGELF
TRBV11-2 ASNQVGQGGAF
TRBV7-9 ASSLTGTRTF
TRBV2 ASSRAPGATEAF
TRBV7-9 ASSLGATDTQY
TRBV28 ASIGSDRGNQPQH
TRBV10-2 ASSEQLNTEAF
TRBV4-2 ASSRSGTSGEAF
TRBV5-6 ASSSPSAGGFSYEQY
TRBV24-1 ATSAPDEKQF
TRBV7-9 ASSSGQVGNTEAF
TRBV5-4 ASSSLGPDSYEQY
TRBV6-6 ASSPTSGGTDTQY
TRBV5-1 ASSPDRDEQY
TRBV30 AWSGGGFGELF
TRBV6-5 ASKKELNTEAF
TRBV10-3 AIRQPSTDTQY
TRBV5-6 ASSPWDRGVGGRTYGYT